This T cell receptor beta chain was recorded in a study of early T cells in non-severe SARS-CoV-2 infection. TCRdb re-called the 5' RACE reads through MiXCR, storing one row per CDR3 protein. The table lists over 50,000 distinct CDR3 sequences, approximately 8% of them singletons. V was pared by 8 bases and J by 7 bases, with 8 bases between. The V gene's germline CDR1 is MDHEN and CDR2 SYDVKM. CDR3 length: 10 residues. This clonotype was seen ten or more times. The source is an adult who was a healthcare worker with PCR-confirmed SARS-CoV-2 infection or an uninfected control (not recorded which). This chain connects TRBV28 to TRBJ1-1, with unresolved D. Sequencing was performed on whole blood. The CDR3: CASFSYEAFF. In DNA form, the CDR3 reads TGTGCCAGCTTTTCCTATGAAGCTTTCTTT.